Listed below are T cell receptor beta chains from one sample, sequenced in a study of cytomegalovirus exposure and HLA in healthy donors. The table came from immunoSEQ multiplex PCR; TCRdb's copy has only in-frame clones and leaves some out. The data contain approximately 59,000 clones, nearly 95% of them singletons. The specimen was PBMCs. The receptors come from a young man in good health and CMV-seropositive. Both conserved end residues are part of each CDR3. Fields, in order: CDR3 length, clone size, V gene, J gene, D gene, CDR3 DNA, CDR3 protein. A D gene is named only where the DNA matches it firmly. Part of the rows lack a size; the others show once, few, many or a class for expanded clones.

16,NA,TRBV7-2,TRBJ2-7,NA,TGTGCCAGCAGCTTAGCGGAAACCCCGGAGGGGTCCGAGCAGTACTTC,CASSLAETPEGSEQYF
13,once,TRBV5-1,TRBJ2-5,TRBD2,TGCGCCAGCAGCTTGGGCGGGGGAGAGACCCAGTACTTC,CASSLGGGETQYF
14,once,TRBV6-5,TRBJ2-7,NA,TGTGCCAGCAGTTACGAGTCTAGCTCCTACGAGCAGTACTTC,CASSYESSSYEQYF
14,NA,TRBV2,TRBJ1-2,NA,TGTGCCAGCAGTGAAGGACGGGGATCAGATGGCTACACCTTC,CASSEGRGSDGYTF
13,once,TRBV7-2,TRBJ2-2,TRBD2,TGTGCCAGCAGCGGGACTAGCACCGGGGAGCTGTTTTTT,CASSGTSTGELFF
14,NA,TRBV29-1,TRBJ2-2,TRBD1,TGCAGCGTTTTGACAGGGGGAGTGGCCGGGGAGCTGTTTTTT,CSVLTGGVAGELFF
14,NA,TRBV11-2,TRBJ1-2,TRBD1,TGTGCCAGCAGCTCGGACAGGGTCGGATATGGCTACACCTTC,CASSSDRVGYGYTF
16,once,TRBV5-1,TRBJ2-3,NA,TGCGCCAGCAGCCCGTCGTTAGCCCAGGGTCAAAATACGCAGTATTTT,CASSPSLAQGQNTQYF
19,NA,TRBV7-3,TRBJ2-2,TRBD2,TGTGCCAGCAGCCCCAAACCATTAGCGGGAGGGCCGAACACCGGGGAGCTGTTTTTT,CASSPKPLAGGPNTGELFF
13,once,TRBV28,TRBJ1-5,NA,TGTGCCAGCAGCAGGGATGGCAATCAGCCCCAGCATTTT,CASSRDGNQPQHF
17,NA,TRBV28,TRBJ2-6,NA,TGTGCCAGCAGACCTCCCAGGGGCGGTGGTGGGGCCAACGTCCTGACTTTC,CASRPPRGGGGANVLTF
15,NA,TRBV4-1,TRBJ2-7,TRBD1,TGCGCCAGCAGCCAAGGGGGACAGGGGGCGGACGAGCAGTACTTC,CASSQGGQGADEQYF
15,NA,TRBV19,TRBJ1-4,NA,TGTGCCAGCAGCCCGACGGGACTGTTTAATGAAAAACTGTTTTTT,CASSPTGLFNEKLFF
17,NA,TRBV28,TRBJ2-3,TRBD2,TGTGCCAGCAGTCGCCCTACGGGACTAGGGAGTGCAGATACGCAGTATTTT,CASSRPTGLGSADTQYF
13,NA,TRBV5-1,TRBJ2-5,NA,TGCGCCAGCACCGGGGGGCCGGGGGAGACCCAGTACTTC,CASTGGPGETQYF
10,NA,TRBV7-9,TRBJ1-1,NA,TGTGCCAGCGGCTCTGAGGGCGCTTTCTTT,CASGSEGAFF
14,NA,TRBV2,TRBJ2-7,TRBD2,TGTGCCAGCAGGGAACTAGCGGGAGCCTACGAGCAGTACTTC,CASRELAGAYEQYF
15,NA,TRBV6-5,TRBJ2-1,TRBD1,TGTGCCAGCAGTCCAAACAGGGGGTTTAGGAATGAGCAGTTCTTC,CASSPNRGFRNEQFF
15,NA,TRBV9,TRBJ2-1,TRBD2,TGTGCCAGCAGCGTTAGGACTAGCGGGCACAATGAGCAGTTCTTC,CASSVRTSGHNEQFF
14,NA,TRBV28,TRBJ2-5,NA,TGTGCCAGCAGTTTAAGGCTAGCTAAAGAGACCCAGTACTTC,CASSLRLAKETQYF
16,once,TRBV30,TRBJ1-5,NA,TGTGCCTGGAGTGTGGGGGCAGGGTTTATCAATCAGCCCCAGCATTTT,CAWSVGAGFINQPQHF
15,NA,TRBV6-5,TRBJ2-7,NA,TGTGCCAGCAAGAGAACTCTAGACCAATCCTACGAGCAGTACTTC,CASKRTLDQSYEQYF
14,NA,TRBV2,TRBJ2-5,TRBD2,TGTGCCAGCAGTACCGGGACTAGCTGGGAGACCCAGTACTTC,CASSTGTSWETQYF
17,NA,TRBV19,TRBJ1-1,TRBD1,TGTGCCAGTTGTCTTCGAGCCTTGACAGGGGAGAACACTGAAGCTTTCTTT,CASCLRALTGENTEAFF
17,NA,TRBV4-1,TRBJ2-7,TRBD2,TGCGCCAGCAGCCAAGACGGTAGCGGGAGGGCCCCCTACGAGCAGTACTTC,CASSQDGSGRAPYEQYF
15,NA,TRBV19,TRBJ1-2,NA,TGTGCCAGTAGTATCGGCTCTGCAGGGTACTATGGCTACACCTTC,CASSIGSAGYYGYTF
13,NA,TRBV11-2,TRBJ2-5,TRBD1,TGTGCCAGCAGCTCCGACAGGGAAGGGACCCAGTACTTC,CASSSDREGTQYF
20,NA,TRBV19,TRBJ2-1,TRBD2,TGTGCCAGTAGTCCTCGCCCGTACCCTCTACCCGGGAGGCCGACGAATGAGCAGTTCTTC,CASSPRPYPLPGRPTNEQFF
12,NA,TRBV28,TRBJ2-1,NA,TGTGCCAGCAGTCTTAGACTAAATGAGCAGTTCTTC,CASSLRLNEQFF
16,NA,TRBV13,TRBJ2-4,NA,TGTGCCAGCAGCCTCCGATTGCCCTTTACTAAAAACATTCAGTACTTC,CASSLRLPFTKNIQYF
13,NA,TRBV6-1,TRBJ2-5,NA,TGTGCCAGCAGTTTCCTAGGCCGGGAGACCCAGTACTTC,CASSFLGRETQYF
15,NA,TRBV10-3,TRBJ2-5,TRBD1,TGTGCCATCAGCCAAAGACAGGGTTTCGGGGAGACCCAGTACTTC,CAISQRQGFGETQYF
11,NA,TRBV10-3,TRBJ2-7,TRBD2,TGTGCCATCGCGGGAGCGGTCGAGCAGTACTTC,CAIAGAVEQYF
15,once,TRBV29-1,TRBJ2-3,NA,TGCAGCGTTGAAGGTGGGGCGGGAATCACAGATACGCAGTATTTT,CSVEGGAGITDTQYF
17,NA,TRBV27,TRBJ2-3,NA,TGTGCCAGCAGCGCTAAGACAGGAGCCGGTAGCACAGATACGCAGTATTTT,CASSAKTGAGSTDTQYF
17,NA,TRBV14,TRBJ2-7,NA,TGTGCCAGCAGCCATACGAGGACGGCCGAAGGGCCGGGAGAGCAGTACTTC,CASSHTRTAEGPGEQYF
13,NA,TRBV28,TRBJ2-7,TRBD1,TGTGCCAGCAGTAGACAGGGTGGCTACGAGCAGTACTTC,CASSRQGGYEQYF
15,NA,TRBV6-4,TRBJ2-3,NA,TGTGCCAGCAGTGAAAGTACGCAGGCCTCAGATACGCAGTATTTT,CASSESTQASDTQYF
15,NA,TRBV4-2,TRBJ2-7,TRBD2,TGTGCCAGCAGCCCCTCGACTAGCGAGACCTACGAGCAGTACTTC,CASSPSTSETYEQYF
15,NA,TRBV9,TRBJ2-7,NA,TGTGCCAGCAGCGTAGGGCCCCAGAACGACAACGAGCAGTACTTC,CASSVGPQNDNEQYF
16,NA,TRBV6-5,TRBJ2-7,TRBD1,TGTGCCAGCAGTTCGGACAGGTTGGCCAGCTCCTACGAGCAGTACTTC,CASSSDRLASSYEQYF
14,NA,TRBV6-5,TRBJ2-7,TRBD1,TGTGCCAGCAGTTACGTGCAGGGGGCGGGTGAGCAGTACTTC,CASSYVQGAGEQYF
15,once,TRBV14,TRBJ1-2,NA,TGTGCCAGCAGCCAAGATTTGGGTGGGCTCTATGGCTACACCTTC,CASSQDLGGLYGYTF
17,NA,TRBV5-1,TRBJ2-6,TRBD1,TGCGCCAGTAGACAGGGGGCTTCAGTCTCTGGGGCCAACGTCCTGACTTTC,CASRQGASVSGANVLTF
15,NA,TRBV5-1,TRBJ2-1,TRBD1,TGCGCCAGCAGCCCAAGGGACAGCCCGTACAATGAGCAGTTCTTC,CASSPRDSPYNEQFF
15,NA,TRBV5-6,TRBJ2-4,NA,TGTGCCAGCAGCGGACGAAGGGGTTGGCAAAACATTCAGTACTTC,CASSGRRGWQNIQYF
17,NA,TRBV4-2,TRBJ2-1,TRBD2,TGTGCCAGCAAAGGTTTTCCGGGACTAGCCCTCGGGGATGAGCAGTTCTTC,CASKGFPGLALGDEQFF
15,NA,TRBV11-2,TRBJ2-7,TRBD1,TGTGCCAGCAGCTTCAAAACAGGGGATTTTTACGAGCAGTACTTC,CASSFKTGDFYEQYF
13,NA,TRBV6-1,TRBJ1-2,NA,TGTGCCAGCCTAATCGGGGTTAACTATGGCTACACCTTC,CASLIGVNYGYTF
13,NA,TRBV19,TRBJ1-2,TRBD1,TGTGCCAGTACCCCGACAGGGCTTGATGGCTACACCTTC,CASTPTGLDGYTF
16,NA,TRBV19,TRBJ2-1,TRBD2,TGTGCCAGTAGTACCCATACTAGCGGGAGTTACAATGAGCAGTTCTTC,CASSTHTSGSYNEQFF
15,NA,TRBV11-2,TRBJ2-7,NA,TGTGCCAGCAGCTTATCTGCGGTCAGCACCTACGAGCAGTACTTC,CASSLSAVSTYEQYF
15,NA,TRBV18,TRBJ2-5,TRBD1,TGTGCCAGCTCACCACCGAGGGGGCCTTCAGAGACCCAGTACTTC,CASSPPRGPSETQYF
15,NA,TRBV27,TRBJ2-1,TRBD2,TGTGCCAGCAGACTAGCGGGAGGGCCCCCCTATGAGCAGTTCTTC,CASRLAGGPPYEQFF
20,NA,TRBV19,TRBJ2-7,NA,TGTGCCAGTACCTATATGGGTGGACAGTATCGTTGGACTGAACCCTACGAGCAGTACTTC,CASTYMGGQYRWTEPYEQYF